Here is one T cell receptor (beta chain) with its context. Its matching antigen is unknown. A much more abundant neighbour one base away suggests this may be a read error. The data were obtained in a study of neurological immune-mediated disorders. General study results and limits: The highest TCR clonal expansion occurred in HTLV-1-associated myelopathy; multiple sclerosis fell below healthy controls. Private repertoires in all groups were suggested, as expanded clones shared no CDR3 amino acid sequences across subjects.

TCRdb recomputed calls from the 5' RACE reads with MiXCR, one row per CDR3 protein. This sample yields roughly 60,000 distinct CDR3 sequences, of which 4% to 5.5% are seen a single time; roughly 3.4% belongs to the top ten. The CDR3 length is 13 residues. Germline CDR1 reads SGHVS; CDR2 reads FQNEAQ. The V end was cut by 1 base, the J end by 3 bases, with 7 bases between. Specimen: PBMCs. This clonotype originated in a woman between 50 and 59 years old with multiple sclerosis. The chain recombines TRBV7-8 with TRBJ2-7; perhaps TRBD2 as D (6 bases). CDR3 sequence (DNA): TGTGCCAGCAGCTTAGGAGCGGGCTACGAGCAGTACTTC. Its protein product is CASSLGAGYEQYF.